One and the same sample provided the 8 T cell receptor beta chains below, sequenced in a study of T cell changes during pregnancy in multiple sclerosis. The data were produced by immunoSEQ multiplex PCR, yet TCRdb's version contains in-frame clones alone and is incomplete. The sample has more than 65,000 clones, around nine tenths seen once. This sample comprised peripheral blood, obtained before pregnancy. These receptor sequences come from a female donor with multiple sclerosis, enrolled in a pregnancy study.

This rearrangement joins TRBV5-8 to TRBJ1-3, with a possible D match to TRBD1 (5 bases). V was clipped by 3 bases and J by 2 bases, with 9 bases between them. The CDR3 runs 14 residues. Germline V lookup: CDR1 SGHTS, CDR2 YDEGEE. CDR3 protein: CASSSGIPGNTIYF. CDR3 bases: TGTGCCAGCAGCTCAGGGATCCCTGGAAACACCATATATTTT.

This clone was found a few times. The V and J genes are TRBV6-5 and TRBJ1-2, with 8 bases lining up with TRBD1. Germline CDR1 and CDR2: MNHEY and SVGAGI. V was clipped by 5 bases and J by 4 bases; unmatched bases: 3. CDR3 length equals 13 residues. CDR3 sequence: CASSPDRAYGYTF. For the CDR3, the DNA is TGTGCCAGCAGTCCGGACAGGGCCTATGGCTACACCTTC.

The chain employs TRBV10-3 and TRBJ2-7, with 7 bases lining up with TRBD1. This CDR3 is 14 amino acids long. Germline CDR1 reads ENHRY; CDR2 reads SYGVKD. V lost 4 bases to trimming and J lost 1 base; unmatched junction nucleotides: 4. The CDR3 DNA follows: TGTGCCATCAGTGTCAAGGACAGGTCCTACGAGCAGTACTTC. Its translation is CAISVKDRSYEQYF.

This clone was recorded only once. The V and J genes are TRBV7-2 and TRBJ2-5; weak D call: TRBD2 (6 bases). Germline CDR1 SGHTA, CDR2 FQGNSA. CDR3 length: 17 residues. The V end lost 2 bases, the J end lost 0 bases, and 16 bases lay between the germline ends. CDR3 bases: TGTGCCAGCAGCTTAAGGAGTTGGCGGGGTAACCAAGAGACCCAGTACTTC. Translated, it gives CASSLRSWRGNQETQYF.

This chain connects TRBV7-2 to TRBJ1-2, with 8 bases lining up with TRBD1. This CDR3 comprises 15 residues. With V trimmed by 0 bases and J by 4 bases, 4 bases remained unmatched. Germline V gives CDR1 SGHTA, CDR2 FQGNSA. The CDR3 sequence is CASSLANRGGYGYTF. The CDR3 nucleotides read TGTGCCAGCAGCTTAGCGAACAGGGGGGGCTATGGCTACACCTTC.

The genes are TRBV7-2 and TRBJ2-7, with 9 bases that match TRBD1. The CDR3 has 15 residues. With 4 bases clipped from V and 3 bases from J, the junction kept 7 bases outside the gene matches. Germline CDR1 is SGHTA and CDR2 is FQGNSA. The CDR3 here is CASSSGTGRVYEQYF. CDR3 bases: TGTGCCAGCAGCTCCGGGACAGGGCGGGTCTACGAGCAGTACTTC.

The chain combines TRBV7-9 with TRBJ2-5; 8 bases match TRBD2. Looked up from germline, CDR1 is SEHNR and CDR2 is FQNEAQ (reference sequence). V was pared by 1 base and J by 0 bases, with 4 bases of the junction left unmatched. The CDR3 sequence is 16 residues long. The CDR3 spells CASSLGIAGNQETQYF. The CDR3, as DNA: TGTGCCAGCAGCTTAGGTATAGCGGGGAACCAAGAGACCCAGTACTTC.

V usage is TRBV2 and J usage is TRBJ1-5; perhaps TRBD1 as D (6 bases). Trimming shortened V by 7 bases and J by 0 bases, and 13 bases separated the two germline ends. The CDR3 covers 15 residues. Germline V lookup: CDR1 SNHLY, CDR2 FYNNEI. In nucleotides, the CDR3 is TGTGCCAGCACAGGGACAACGAATAGCAATCAGCCCCAGCATTTT. It translates to CASTGTTNSNQPQHF.